In this sample, the clone carrying this TCR beta chain turned up once. The CDR3 extends over 14 amino acids. Between the trimmed V and J ends, which lost 6 bases and 7 bases, there was a span of 15 bases. Germline V gene data show CDR1 as MRHNA and CDR2 as SNTAGT. These data are taken from a study of T cell changes during pregnancy in multiple sclerosis. Measured with immunoSEQ multiplex PCR; TCRdb has only the in-frame clones, and not every one. The data contain 89,000 or so clones, roughly nine tenths of them singletons. The input for sequencing was PBMCs, taken in the first trimester of pregnancy. This chain joins TRBV6-4 and TRBJ1-4, with D unclear. This sequence was found in a female donor in good health, serving as a control in a pregnancy study. Some clones in this sample may be carry-over from other donors' samples. The CDR3, as DNA: TGTGCCAGCAGACAGTCCACCTTTAGTGAAAAACTGTTTTTT. Translation: CASRQSTFSEKLFF.